The 26 T cell receptor beta chains in this list originate from one sample, sequenced in a study of blood T cell repertoires in COVID-19. Generated by immunoSEQ multiplex PCR, the TCRdb table keeps only in-frame clones and is missing some. The sample consists of some 300,000 clones, around 89% of them appearing once. The specimen sequenced was peripheral blood. The receptor source for this set is a woman between 25 and 40 years old who had recovered from COVID-19.

The gene calls are TRBV27 and TRBJ1-4, with D maybe TRBD1 (6 bases). The germline CDR1 and CDR2 sequences are MNHEY and SMNVEV (reference sequence). The CDR3 totals 14 residues. V dropped 5 bases and J dropped 7 bases, with 14 bases sitting between them. CDR3: CASSQNRDTEKLFF. In DNA, the CDR3 is TGTGCCAGCAGTCAAAACAGGGATACTGAAAAACTGTTTTTT.

Notes on this clone: This CDR3 is also generated by other DNA sequences in the sample. The chain recombines TRBV5-4 with TRBJ2-3; D is ambiguous. The CDR3 runs 13 residues. V lost 1 base and J lost 5, with 8 bases in between. Germline V gene data show CDR1 as SGHNT and CDR2 as YYREEE (reference sequence). In DNA, the CDR3 is TGTGCCAGCAGCTTGACTTCAGGAGATACGCAGTATTTT. Translating gives CASSLTSGDTQYF.

The V call is TRBV10-3, the J call TRBJ2-2; D unresolved. V lost 0 bases, J lost 4 bases, and 9 bases lay in between. This CDR3 contains 15 residues. Germline CDR1 reads ENHRY; CDR2 reads SYGVKD. The CDR3 loop is CAISESLVATGELFF. The CDR3 nucleotides are TGTGCCATCAGTGAGTCGTTGGTGGCCACCGGGGAGCTGTTTTTT.

This clone was seen only once. The chain carries TRBV2 and TRBJ1-2, with a tentative D call TRBD1 (5 bases). Trimming shortened V by 1 base and J by 8 bases, and 17 bases separated the two germline ends. CDR1 SNHLY and CDR2 FYNNEI come from the germline V gene. This CDR3 region has 15 residues. The CDR3 is CASSEEIARAGGYTF. CDR3 in DNA: TGTGCCAGCAGTGAAGAGATTGCCAGGGCGGGAGGCTACACCTTC.

This clone occurred once. This chain links TRBV28 with TRBJ1-1, with D tentatively TRBD1 (6 bases). Trimming took off 6 bases at V and 1 base at J, with 15 bases between the two ends. The CDR3 length is 15 residues. CDR1 is MDHEN, CDR2 SYDVKM, per germline. Written as DNA, the CDR3 is TGTGCCAGCAGCTTTACAGGGTCGGGGAACACTGAAGCTTTCTTT. It codes for CASSFTGSGNTEAFF.

The chain couples TRBV7-3 to TRBJ2-5; D not certain. V was pared by 2 bases and J by 1 base, with 11 bases between. Germline CDR1 and CDR2: SGHTA and FQGTGA. CDR3 length equals 15 residues. The CDR3 DNA reads TGTGCCAGCAGCTTATCTCCTAGTCCCCAAGAGACCCAGTACTTC. This sequence encodes CASSLSPSPQETQYF.

The chain has TRBV9 and TRBJ1-1; 7 bases line up with TRBD1. CDR3 length: 15 residues. In germline, CDR1 is SGDLS, CDR2 YYNGEE. V shed 4 bases, J shed 4 bases, and the junction held 10 bases outside the gene matches. The CDR3 nucleotides are TGTGCCAGCAGCCCAACGACAGGGTCCGGCACTGAAGCTTTCTTT. Amino acid sequence: CASSPTTGSGTEAFF.

The chain is built from TRBV10-3 and TRBJ2-3, with D perhaps matching TRBD2 (7 bases). CDR1 and CDR2 from the germline V gene are ENHRY and SYGVKD. Trimming shortened V by 6 bases and J by 1 base, and 11 bases separated the two germline ends. CDR3 length equals 14 residues. The DNA for the CDR3 is TGTGCCATCAGAGAAGGGGGGGGCACAGATACGCAGTATTTT. The encoded protein is CAIREGGGTDTQYF.

The genes are TRBV28 and TRBJ1-1; 8 bases match TRBD1. With V trimmed by 1 base and J by 4 bases, 5 bases remained unmatched. Germline values: CDR1 MDHEN, CDR2 SYDVKM. The CDR3 runs to 15 residues. CDR3 sequence: CASSLLTGVFTEAFF. DNA for the CDR3: TGTGCCAGCAGTTTATTGACAGGGGTATTCACTGAAGCTTTCTTT.

This rearrangement joins TRBV7-9 to TRBJ1-1, with D perhaps TRBD1 (5 bases). The length of the CDR3 is 13 residues. V gave up 6 bases and J gave up 2 bases, with 10 bases separating them. CDR1 and CDR2 from the germline V gene are SEHNR and FQNEAQ (reference sequence). This chain's CDR3 is CASSTGVNTEAFF. CDR3 nucleotides: TGTGCCAGCAGTACAGGAGTCAACACTGAAGCTTTCTTT.

The chain uses TRBV6-2 or TRBV6-3 and TRBJ1-3, with no clear D. Trimming removed 4 bases at V and 0 bases at J, with 7 bases between. Germline lookup yields CDR1 MNHEY and CDR2 SVGEGT. The CDR3 length is 14 residues. CDR3 coding DNA: TGTGCCAGCAGTTTCTTTTCCTCTGGAAACACCATATATTTT. This translates into CASSFFSSGNTIYF.

This chain uses TRBV15 with TRBJ2-2; possible D gene TRBD2, 6 bases. V gave up 1 base and J gave up 3 bases, with 6 bases separating them. CDR1 LNHNV and CDR2 YYDKDF come from the germline V gene (reference sequence). The CDR3 contains 14 residues. DNA of the CDR3: TGTGCCACCAGCAGAGCGGGGGACACCGGGGAGCTGTTTTTT. Translated: CATSRAGDTGELFF.

This clone turned up a few times. The chain links TRBV4-1 to TRBJ1-1; D is unresolved. With 4 bases removed from V and 5 bases from J, the gap between germline ends came to 14 bases. In germline, CDR1 is MGHRA, CDR2 YSYEKL. CDR3 length: 14 amino acids. The DNA of the CDR3 is TGCGCCAGCAGCCCCCTCGAGGGCGCTACTGAAGCTTTCTTT. Amino acid sequence: CASSPLEGATEAFF.

This clone was recorded once. The J gene is TRBJ1-4, the V gene TRBV3-1 (or the pseudogene TRBV3-2); a possible D gene is TRBD1 (5 bases). V was cut by 4 bases and J by 4 bases, with 13 bases left in between. Germline V gene sequence: CDR1 LGHDT, CDR2 YNNKEL (reference sequence). The CDR3 runs 15 residues. CDR3: CASSLLAGDNEKLFF. For the CDR3, the DNA is TGTGCCAGCAGCCTACTGGCGGGGGATAATGAAAAACTGTTTTTT.

This CDR3 is CASSPPGSMNTEAFF. The CDR3 bases are TGTGCCAGCTCACCACCAGGGAGCATGAACACTGAAGCTTTCTTT. V is TRBV18 and J is TRBJ1-1; unclear D gene. The V and J ends lost 0 bases and 0 bases respectively, with 8 bases between them. The germline CDR1 and CDR2 sequences are KGHSH and LQKENI. This CDR3 has 15 amino acids.

The chain uses TRBV7-9 and TRBJ1-6, with 10 bases fitting TRBD1. Germline loops: CDR1 SEHNR, CDR2 FQNEAQ (reference sequence). V lost 5 bases to trimming and J lost 0 bases; unmatched junction nucleotides: 1. The CDR3 length is 16 residues. In DNA, the CDR3 is TGTGCCAGCAGCCGGACAGGGGGCTCCTATAATTCACCCCTCCACTTT. This gives the protein CASSRTGGSYNSPLHF. The full variable domain, with the rest looked up from reference TRBV7-9 and TRBJ1-6, is DTGVSQNPRHKITKRGQNVTFRCDPISEHNRLYWYRQTLGQGPEFLTYFQNEAQLEKSRLLSDRFSAERPKGSFSTLEIQRTEQGDSAMYLCASSRTGGSYNSPLHFGNGTRLTVT.

The genes are TRBV5-1 and TRBJ2-7; 8 nucleotides match TRBD1. The CDR3 contains 15 residues. Losses at the gene ends were 3 bases for V and 7 bases for J; bases not matched to a gene: 12. Germline loops: CDR1 SGHRS, CDR2 YFSETQ. The CDR3 is CASSSSTGAGGEQYF. The DNA of the CDR3 is TGCGCCAGCAGCTCTTCGACAGGGGCTGGTGGTGAGCAGTACTTC.

A few counts support this clone. This chain connects TRBV28 to TRBJ1-1; 8 bases line up with TRBD1. J lost 7 bases, V lost 5 bases, and 9 bases had no gene match. Looked up from germline, CDR1 is MDHEN and CDR2 is SYDVKM. The CDR3 is 14 amino acids. The CDR3 spells CASSPIGTGLEAFF. The CDR3 nucleotides read TGTGCCAGCAGTCCTATAGGGACAGGACTTGAAGCTTTCTTT.

The chain employs TRBV7-3 and TRBJ2-1; D unclear. Trimming stripped 5 bases from V and 9 bases from J, with 11 bases between. The CDR3 totals 12 residues. Germline CDR1 reads SGHTA; CDR2 reads FQGTGA. CDR3 loop: CASSTSYAEQFF. Written as DNA, the CDR3 is TGTGCCAGCAGCACGTCCTATGCTGAGCAGTTCTTC. Looking up the rest from reference TRBV7-3 and TRBJ2-1 gives the full variable domain: GAGVSQTPSNKVTEKGKYVELRCDPISGHTALYWYRQSLGQGPEFLIYFQGTGAADDSGLPNDRFFAVRPEGSVSTLKIQRTERGDSAVYLCASSTSYAEQFFGPGTRLTVL.

The CDR3 region is CASSSKTRGANEKLFF. The CDR3 DNA follows: TGTGCCAGCAGCTCCAAGACCAGGGGGGCTAATGAAAAACTGTTTTTT. The chain carries TRBV5-4 and TRBJ1-4, with 7 bases aligning to TRBD1. Germline-derived CDR1 and CDR2 are SGHNT and YYREEE (reference sequence). V dropped 3 bases and J dropped 3; count of bases not matched to a gene: 8. This CDR3 region has 16 residues.

This rearrangement joins TRBV19 to TRBJ2-7; 8 positions match TRBD2. J lost 6 bases, V lost 3 bases, and 4 bases had no gene match. The CDR3 runs 13 residues. CDR1 is LNHDA and CDR2 is SQIVND in the germline V gene (reference sequence). The CDR3 DNA follows: TGTGCCAGTAGTATCGGGGGGGTCGGCGAGCAGTACTTC. Translation gives CASSIGGVGEQYF. The full variable domain, its missing parts supplied by reference TRBV19 and TRBJ2-7, is DGGITQSPKYLFRKEGQNVTLSCEQNLNHDAMYWYRQDPGQGLRLIYYSQIVNDFQKGDIAEGYSVSREKKESFPLTVTSAQKNPTAFYLCASSIGGVGEQYFGPGTRLTVT.

This rearrangement joins TRBV19 to TRBJ2-7; 8 positions agree with TRBD1. After removal of 4 bases from V and 2 bases from J, the junction contained 4 bases not matched to a gene. Looked up from germline, CDR1 is LNHDA and CDR2 is SQIVND (reference sequence). CDR3 length equals 14 residues. The CDR3 region has the DNA TGTGCCAGTAGTACCCAACAGGGGGCCTACGAGCAGTACTTC. Amino acids: CASSTQQGAYEQYF.

V is TRBV6-1 and J is TRBJ2-5; TRBD1 matches 9 bases. The germline CDR1 and CDR2 sequences are MNHNS and SASEGT. Trimming at V came to 2 bases and at J to 3 bases, leaving 4 bases not matched to a gene. This CDR3 is built from 15 residues. In nucleotides, the CDR3 is TGTGCCAGCAGTGAATTCAGGACAGGGGAAGAGACCCAGTACTTC. The encoded protein is CASSEFRTGEETQYF.

The J gene is TRBJ2-5, the V gene TRBV10-3, with a tentative D call TRBD1 (6 bases). Germline CDR1 and CDR2: ENHRY and SYGVKD. There are 14 residues in the CDR3. Trimming pared 2 bases from V and 5 bases from J, leaving 12 bases between. The CDR3 loop is CAISEESGEETQYF. The CDR3 DNA sequence: TGTGCCATCAGTGAGGAATCAGGGGAGGAGACCCAGTACTTC.

The chain uses TRBV5-1 and TRBJ2-1, with TRBD1 identical over 11 bases. Germline V gene lookup returns CDR1 SGHRS and CDR2 YFSETQ. The CDR3 is 14 amino acids. V shed 4 bases and J 8 bases; nucleotides not matched to a gene: 5. The DNA of the CDR3 is TGCGCCAGCAGCCGGGACAGGGGGACGGATGAGCAGTTCTTC. It is translated as CASSRDRGTDEQFF.

This clone appeared a single time. This chain links TRBV7-2 with TRBJ1-6; the D gene is possibly TRBD1 (5 bases). Trimming pared 3 bases from V and 3 bases from J, leaving 18 bases between. From germline, CDR1 is SGHTA and CDR2 FQGNSA. The CDR3 contains 18 residues. DNA of the CDR3: TGTGCCAGCAGCTTTGCCCGAAATCAGGGTGTCTATAATTCACCCCTCCACTTT. As protein: CASSFARNQGVYNSPLHF.